The 32 T cell receptor beta chains below come from one sample, sequenced in a study of STAT3 mutations in large granular lymphocyte leukemia. Their specific antigens are unknown. Overall study results and limits: Every T-LGLL patient had at least one immunodominant TCRbeta clonotype.

TCRdb's copy holds only in-frame clones and misses some; the assay was immunoSEQ multiplex PCR. The table shows tens of thousands of clones, with roughly 88% occurring only once. Sequenced sample: PBMCs. The receptors were gathered from a human donor with T large granular lymphocyte leukemia. Some clones in this sample may be carry-over from other donors' samples.

This clone appeared once. The chain couples TRBV19 to TRBJ1-5; D remains unclear. Germline V lookup: CDR1 LNHDA, CDR2 SQIVND (reference sequence). V dropped 10 bases and J dropped 2 bases, with 9 bases sitting between them. The CDR3 has 12 amino acids. The chain's CDR3 is CATLGGNQPQHF. Written as DNA, the CDR3 is TGTGCCACCCTCGGCGGCAATCAGCCCCAGCATTTT.

This clone was recorded only once. The genes are TRBV5-1 and TRBJ2-3, with D uncertain. CDR3 length: 17 residues. In germline, CDR1 is SGHRS, CDR2 YFSETQ. Between the trimmed V and J ends, which lost 4 bases and 4 bases, there was a span of 22 bases. Written as DNA, the CDR3 is TGCGCCAGCAGCCCACCTGGAGAAAGACTGTACTCAGATACGCAGTATTTT. Translation: CASSPPGERLYSDTQYF.

The rearrangement links TRBV19 to TRBJ2-5; 11 positions match TRBD2. Germline V lookup: CDR1 LNHDA, CDR2 SQIVND (reference sequence). V lost 6 bases, J lost 5 bases, and 5 bases stayed unmatched. The CDR3 is 14 amino acids. This CDR3 is CASRASGGSETQYF. The CDR3 coding sequence is TGTGCCAGTAGGGCTAGCGGGGGGTCGGAGACCCAGTACTTC.

This sequence joins TRBV7-9 and TRBJ1-5; 11 nucleotides line up with TRBD1. The CDR3 has 14 amino acids. The germline V gene encodes CDR1 SEHNR and CDR2 FQNEAQ (reference sequence). With 6 bases clipped from V and 16 bases from J, the junction kept 14 bases outside the gene matches. CDR3 nucleotide sequence: TGTGCCAGCAGTTCCGCGGGACAGGGGGGGACCCTACATTTT. It yields the protein CASSSAGQGGTLHF.

In its sample, this clone was seen a few times. The junction and the germline gene differ at one end; a read error may be behind it. The chain recombines TRBV30 with TRBJ1-2; D ambiguous. This CDR3 has 8 amino acids. Germline V gene lookup returns CDR1 GTSNPN and CDR2 SVGIG (reference sequence). CDR3 nucleotides: TGTGCCTGGAGTGATCGGGGCTTC. As protein: CAWSDRGF.

The V and J genes are TRBV7-9 and TRBJ2-1; D remains ambiguous. V was trimmed by 1 base and J by 9 bases, leaving 7 bases between them. Germline V gene data show CDR1 as SEHNR and CDR2 as FQNEAQ (reference sequence). The length of the CDR3 is 12 residues. CDR3 sequence reads: CASSLGGGEQFF. For the CDR3, the DNA is TGTGCCAGCAGCTTAGGGGGTGGTGAGCAGTTCTTC.

The CDR3 nucleotides read TGTGCCAGCAGTTCTCAGGGGAACCCCTCGGATACGCAGTATTTT. Translated, it gives CASSSQGNPSDTQYF. V gene TRBV25-1 combines with J gene TRBJ2-3, with D perhaps TRBD1 (6 bases). CDR1 and CDR2 from the germline V gene are MGHDK and SYGVNS. V was clipped by 5 bases and J by 6 bases, with 18 bases between them. The CDR3 consists of 15 residues.

The chain combines TRBV5-1 with TRBJ1-6, with 9 bases matching TRBD1. Germline CDR1 and CDR2: SGHRS and YFSETQ. This CDR3 is 15 amino acids long. V was clipped by 0 bases and J by 10 bases; unmatched bases: 5. In nucleotides, the CDR3 is TGCGCCAGCAGCTTGGAGTACAGGGGGCTATCACCCCTCCACTTT. This gives the protein CASSLEYRGLSPLHF.

V is TRBV13 and J is TRBJ1-2; D uncertain. Trimming shortened V by 5 bases and J by 2 bases, and 6 bases separated the two germline ends. Germline V gives CDR1 PRHDT, CDR2 FYEKMQ (reference sequence). The CDR3 consists of 12 residues. Here the CDR3 DNA reads TGTGCCAGCAGCACCTTGAACTATGGCTACACCTTC. It yields the protein CASSTLNYGYTF.

This sequence joins TRBV7-9 and TRBJ2-2, with D tentatively TRBD2 (5 bases). CDR3 size: 15 residues. V lost 7 bases to trimming and J lost 2 bases, with 14 bases between them. Germline V gene sequence: CDR1 SEHNR, CDR2 FQNEAQ (reference sequence). CDR3 sequence: CASNVAGFNTGELFF. The CDR3 DNA sequence: TGTGCCAGCAACGTCGCGGGTTTCAACACCGGGGAGCTGTTTTTT.

This chain links TRBV5-4 with TRBJ2-1, with 8 bases aligning to TRBD2. CDR1 is SGHNT and CDR2 is YYREEE in the germline V gene (reference sequence). V shed 4 bases, J shed 3 bases, and the junction held 9 bases outside the gene matches. This CDR3 is 16 amino acids long. The CDR3 bases are TGTGCCAGCAGCGCCACCGGGACTAGGAACTACAATGAGCAGTTCTTC. It is translated as CASSATGTRNYNEQFF. Filled out from reference TRBV5-4 and TRBJ2-1, the complete variable domain reads ETGVTQSPTHLIKTRGQQVTLRCSSQSGHNTVSWYQQALGQGPQFIFQYYREEENGRGNFPPRFSGLQFPNYSSELNVNALELDDSALYLCASSATGTRNYNEQFFGPGTRLTVL.

The chain joins TRBV6-6 to TRBJ1-1, with D uncertain. There are 14 residues in the CDR3. Germline V gene sequence: CDR1 MNHNY, CDR2 SVGAGI (reference sequence). V was shortened by 2 bases and J by 0 bases, with 7 bases between the two germline ends. CDR3 bases: TGTGCCAGCAGTTACGGCAGATTGAACACTGAAGCTTTCTTT. This sequence encodes CASSYGRLNTEAFF.

This chain uses TRBV19 with TRBJ2-1; TRBD1 might be the D (6 bases). The germline V and J ends were trimmed by 4 bases and 4 bases, with 11 bases remaining between them. CDR1 LNHDA and CDR2 SQIVND come from the germline V gene (reference sequence). The CDR3 spans 14 residues. CDR3 sequence: CASSSRDKYNEQFF. CDR3 DNA sequence: TGTGCCAGTAGTAGCCGGGACAAATACAATGAGCAGTTCTTC.

The chain couples TRBV18 to TRBJ2-2; D gene ambiguous. Germline CDR1 reads KGHSH; CDR2 reads LQKENI. The CDR3 is 14 residues long. V gave up 1 base and J gave up 4 bases, with 7 bases separating them. The CDR3 nucleotides read TGTGCCAGCTCACCACGGCGGTCCACCGGGGAGCTGTTTTTT. It codes for CASSPRRSTGELFF.

The J gene is TRBJ2-5, the V gene TRBV4-1; 8 positions match TRBD2. The CDR3 spans 15 residues. Germline V gene sequence: CDR1 MGHRA, CDR2 YSYEKL. Trimming at V came to 0 bases and at J to 5 bases, leaving 5 bases not matched to a gene. Written as DNA, the CDR3 is TGCGCCAGCAGCCAAGACGGGGGGGGAGGGGAGACCCAGTACTTC. This translates into CASSQDGGGGETQYF.

V gene TRBV4-2 combines with J gene TRBJ2-1; D is perhaps TRBD1 (5 bases). CDR1 is LGHNA, CDR2 YNFKEQ, per germline. The CDR3 runs to 15 residues. The germline V and J ends were trimmed by 0 bases and 7 bases, with 13 bases remaining between them. In DNA form, the CDR3 reads TGTGCCAGCAGCCAAGAGCAAAGGGGTGAAAATGAGCAGTTCTTC. Translating it yields CASSQEQRGENEQFF.

The rearrangement uses TRBV25-1 and TRBJ2-6; D call uncertain. CDR1 MGHDK and CDR2 SYGVNS come from the germline V gene. Trimming stripped 2 bases from V and 2 bases from J, with 13 bases between. The length of the CDR3 is 17 residues. The CDR3 nucleotides read TGTGCCAGCAGTGAAGCCCACCCGGGTGCTGGGGCCAACGTCCTGACTTTC. This codes for CASSEAHPGAGANVLTF.

This clone occurred a few times. The chain couples TRBV4-1 to TRBJ1-5; D is undetermined. V lost 0 bases, J lost 3 bases, and 3 bases lay in between. The CDR3 is made up of 13 amino acids. Per the germline V gene, CDR1 is MGHRA and CDR2 is YSYEKL. In nucleotides, the CDR3 is TGCGCCAGCAGCCAAGATCCCAATCAGCCCCAGCATTTT. Translating gives CASSQDPNQPQHF.

The rearrangement uses TRBV10-3 and TRBJ2-5, with 11 bases fitting TRBD2. Per the germline V gene, CDR1 is ENHRY and CDR2 is SYGVKD. With 8 bases clipped from V and 0 bases from J, the junction kept 5 bases outside the gene matches. The CDR3 runs 15 residues. The chain's CDR3 is CAIALAGGNQETQYF. DNA of the CDR3: TGTGCCATCGCCTTAGCGGGGGGGAACCAAGAGACCCAGTACTTC.

The chain carries TRBV6-1 and TRBJ2-5; D ambiguous. Germline CDR1 MNHNS, CDR2 SASEGT. V gave up 3 bases and J gave up 5 bases, with 10 bases separating them. The CDR3 consists of 13 residues. CDR3 bases: TGTGCCAGCAGTGATGGGATGGGGGAGACCCAGTACTTC. This codes for CASSDGMGETQYF.

The CDR3 region is CASSFTTGELFF. The CDR3, as DNA: TGTGCCAGCAGCTTTACCACCGGGGAGCTGTTTTTT. The chain links TRBV5-6 to TRBJ2-2; the D is unclear. The CDR3 extends over 12 amino acids. V was shortened by 2 bases and J by 4 bases, with 3 bases between the two germline ends. CDR1 SGHDT and CDR2 YYEEEE come from the germline V gene.

V is TRBV28 and J is TRBJ1-2; D call uncertain. This CDR3 spans 13 amino acids. V was cut by 8 bases and J by 3 bases, with 13 bases left in between. Per germline, CDR1 MDHEN and CDR2 SYDVKM. The CDR3 region has the DNA TGTGCCAGCCAAATTCCGGGGTACTATGGCTACACCTTC. Amino acids: CASQIPGYYGYTF.

The V call is TRBV6-5, the J call TRBJ1-5, with D possibly matching TRBD1 (5 bases). The ends were cut back, 0 bases at V and 7 bases at J, with 7 bases in the middle. The germline V gene encodes CDR1 MNHEY and CDR2 SVGAGI. The CDR3 contains 13 residues. In DNA, the CDR3 is TGTGCCAGCAGTTACTCCAGGGTCCAGCCCCAGCATTTT. Amino acid sequence: CASSYSRVQPQHF.

The J gene is TRBJ2-3, the V gene TRBV5-1; D may match TRBD1 or TRBD2 (5 bases each). The CDR3 consists of 16 residues. Germline lookup yields CDR1 SGHRS and CDR2 YFSETQ. Trimming took off 4 bases at V and 2 bases at J, with 17 bases between the two ends. The DNA for the CDR3 is TGCGCCAGCAGCCCCGCCGGGGCCCCTTTCACAGATACGCAGTATTTT. Its translation is CASSPAGAPFTDTQYF.

The chain carries TRBV4-1 and TRBJ2-3, with D perhaps matching TRBD1 or TRBD2 (5 bases each). V was cut by 4 bases and J by 3 bases, with 20 bases left in between. The germline V gene has CDR1 MGHRA and CDR2 YSYEKL. There are 17 residues in the CDR3. The CDR3 spells CASSLSSSRGWTDTQYF. CDR3 nucleotide sequence: TGCGCCAGCAGCCTTAGCAGTTCGAGGGGCTGGACAGATACGCAGTATTTT.

The chain couples TRBV6-5 to TRBJ2-7; 10 positions agree with TRBD1. Germline V CDR1 and CDR2: MNHEY, SVGAGI. J lost 3 bases, V lost 5 bases, and 4 bases had no gene match. The CDR3 is 14 residues long. CDR3 loop: CASSERDRGYEQYF. The DNA of the CDR3 is TGTGCCAGCAGTGAGCGGGACAGGGGCTACGAGCAGTACTTC.

The chain is built from TRBV5-6 and TRBJ2-5, with a possible D match to TRBD2 (5 bases). The germline V and J ends were trimmed by 0 bases and 7 bases, with 7 bases remaining between them. The CDR3 length is 12 residues. Germline V gives CDR1 SGHDT, CDR2 YYEEEE. CDR3 in amino acids: CASSLDSGTQYF. DNA of the CDR3: TGTGCCAGCAGCTTGGACAGCGGGACCCAGTACTTC. Full variable domain (outside the CDR3, taken from reference TRBV5-6 and TRBJ2-5): DAGVTQSPTHLIKTRGQQVTLRCSPKSGHDTVSWYQQALGQGPQFIFQYYEEEERQRGNFPDRFSGHQFPNYSSELNVNALLLGDSALYLCASSLDSGTQYFGPGTRLLVL.

The chain employs TRBV28 and TRBJ1-3, with D unclear. V was trimmed by 6 bases and J by 0 bases, leaving 3 bases between them. The germline gives CDR1 MDHEN, CDR2 SYDVKM. This CDR3 region has 12 residues. CDR3 bases: TGTGCCAGCAGACGCTCTGGAAACACCATATATTTT. This translates into CASRRSGNTIYF.

The chain is built from TRBV6-6 and TRBJ2-2, with TRBD1 as a possible D gene (5 bases). The germline V and J ends were trimmed by 7 bases and 5 bases, with 11 bases remaining between them. Germline V gives CDR1 MNHNY, CDR2 SVGAGI (reference sequence). This CDR3 is 13 amino acids long. The CDR3 reads CASKERGTGELFF. In DNA, the CDR3 is TGTGCCAGCAAGGAAAGGGGAACCGGGGAGCTGTTTTTT.

J is TRBJ2-1 and V is TRBV19; D is uncertain. V lost 3 bases and J lost 9, with 9 bases in between. From germline, CDR1 is LNHDA and CDR2 SQIVND (reference sequence). This CDR3 is built from 12 residues. Here the CDR3 DNA reads TGTGCCAGTAGTATTTGGCGCGGTGAGCAGTTCTTC. It is translated as CASSIWRGEQFF.

V usage is TRBV4-1 and J usage is TRBJ1-1, with TRBD1 as a possible D gene (5 bases). The CDR3 runs to 16 residues. Germline assignment: CDR1 MGHRA and CDR2 YSYEKL. The V gene lost 0 bases and the J gene lost 10 bases, with 21 bases spanning the gap. CDR3 DNA: TGCGCCAGCAGCCAAGATCGCGGGGCTGGGTTACGGACAGCTTTCTTT. Amino acids: CASSQDRGAGLRTAFF.

This clone was seen a single time. The chain is built from TRBV28 and TRBJ1-2, with D unclear. Trimming left V 8 bases short and J 1 base short, with 23 bases between. The CDR3 runs to 17 residues. Germline lookup yields CDR1 MDHEN and CDR2 SYDVKM. CDR3 sequence: CASATRSGWVFNYGYTF. The CDR3, as DNA: TGTGCCAGCGCTACGCGGAGCGGCTGGGTCTTTAACTATGGCTACACCTTC.